This T cell receptor beta chain is drawn from a study of blood T cell repertoires in COVID-19 (TCRdb year 2020). Regarding the complete study: Samples covering the acute and convalescent phases of COVID-19 were provided by collaborators in the United States, Italy and Spain. The material from the prospective study consisted of cDNA or gDNA derived from T cells, B-cell-depleted T cells, or PBMCs. Where HLA class I and class II types were available, the types were taken from metadata supplied by the sample provider, not from assay-based typing. Sample metadata almost always included a de-identified subject ID, COVID-19 status, age in years and sex. Samples came from the ongoing ImmuneRACE study (first 160 participants) plus 1,254 subjects from 6 global collaborators. A freely available public database, intended as a resource for researchers studying the immune response to SARS-CoV-2, is where the repertoires were released. Deeply sampled blood TCRbeta repertoires from subjects exposed to, actively infected with, or recovered from COVID-19 were included in the dataset.

On the study overall, not on this receptor specifically: How much clinical and demographic metadata was included differed by source and by participant, and the metadata was provided uncurated.

The immunoSEQ Assay, a bias-controlled multiplex PCR, was used to amplify TCRbeta CDR3 regions from genomic DNA. As for how the authors treated the data: The number of nucleated cells in each sample was estimated by amplification of reference gene primers within the assay. To quantify the absolute abundance of each unique TCRbeta CDR3 rearrangement, sequence reads were collapsed and filtered. Productive Simpson clonality was computed per sample as the square root of Simpson's diversity index over productive rearrangements. Entries here come from immuneACCESS through TCRdb and include only in-frame sequences with V and J called. Some clones fail to appear in such tables; in the studies checked, an unresolved V gene covers under half of the shortfall, and the cause of the remainder is unknown. V, J and clone size reflect that table, while D and trimming were determined from the DNA. The sample table lists 200,000 or so clones, 80% of them with a count of one. The top ten clonotypes cover roughly 4.9% of the sample.

CDR1 SGHRS and CDR2 YFSETQ are derived from the germline V gene. The CDR3 runs 15 residues from the cysteine to the phenylalanine. Of the read, only the CDR3 DNA is kept; its 45 bases are in frame from base 1. V is shortened by 0 bases, J by 2 bases, and the region joining them spans 11 bases. Remarks on this clone: The antigen it recognizes is unknown. Per-base quality was not reported, and no clone a single base away is much larger than it.

Collaborating institutions collected whole blood in K2EDTA tubes following their own protocols. For TCRbeta analysis, collaborators shipped samples as frozen whole blood, isolated PBMCs, or DNA extracted from either of those sample types. This chain joins TRBV5-1 to TRBJ1-2; a confident D gene designation cannot be given. The TCR sequence derives from a human donor in a cohort sampled during active COVID-19. The sample was peripheral blood. The bases read TGCGCCAGCAGCTTGGCCTCAGGAGGGAACTATGGCTACACCTTC. It translates as CASSLASGGNYGYTF.